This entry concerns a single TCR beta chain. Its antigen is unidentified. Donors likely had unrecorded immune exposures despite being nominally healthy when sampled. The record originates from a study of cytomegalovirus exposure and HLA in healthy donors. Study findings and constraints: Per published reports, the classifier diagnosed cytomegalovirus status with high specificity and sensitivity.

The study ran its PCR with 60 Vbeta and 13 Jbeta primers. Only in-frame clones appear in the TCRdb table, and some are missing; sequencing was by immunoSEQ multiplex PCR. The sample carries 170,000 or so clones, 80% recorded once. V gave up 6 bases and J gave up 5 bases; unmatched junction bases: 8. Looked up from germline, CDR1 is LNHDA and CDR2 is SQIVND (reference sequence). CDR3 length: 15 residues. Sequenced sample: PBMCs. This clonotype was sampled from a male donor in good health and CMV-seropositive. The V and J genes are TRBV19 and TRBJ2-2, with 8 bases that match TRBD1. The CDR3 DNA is TGTGCCAGTAGCCCGACAGGGGAAGGTACCGGGGAGCTGTTTTTT. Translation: CASSPTGEGTGELFF.